This T cell receptor (beta chain) was recorded in a study of cytomegalovirus exposure and HLA in healthy donors. With regard to this clone: Its antigen is not identified.

Study-wide findings and caveats: It was only CMV serostatus that was available as immune exposure information. Later, an analysis showed that TCR beta chains associated with HLA were more clonally expanded than others that were equally common. By a later analysis, the bulk of CMV-associated TCR beta chains appeared HLA-restricted.

In the PCR, 60 Vbeta and 13 Jbeta primers were used. Data came from immunoSEQ multiplex PCR; TCRdb stores just in-frame clones and leaves some out. The top ten hold about 12% of the sample, which has around 64,000 clones, 85% to 90% seen once. This CDR3 comprises 15 residues. With V trimmed by 6 bases and J by 4 bases, 5 bases remained unmatched. CDR1 is MNHEY, CDR2 SMNVEV, per germline (reference sequence). Sequencing used PBMCs. This chain uses TRBV27 with TRBJ2-1; the match to TRBD1 covers 11 bases. The sequence was obtained from a woman aged 25 to 39 in good health and CMV-seropositive. The CDR3 sequence is CASRRTGGAYNEQFF. The CDR3 DNA reads as TGTGCCAGCAGGCGGACAGGGGGCGCGTACAATGAGCAGTTCTTC.